Each of the 18 T cell receptor beta chains below was sequenced from the same sample in a study of identical twins. A single record per CDR3 protein comes from TCRdb applying MiXCR to the 5' RACE reads. The data show 200,000 or so distinct CDR3 sequences, around 6.9% seen once. These same data were also listed under a study on yellow fever vaccine responses in identical twins.

The sample taken for sequencing was memory (CD45RO+) T cells sorted from blood. The receptors come from a woman under 30 in good health.

This clonotype occurred many times. The rearrangement links TRBV28 to TRBJ1-5; maybe TRBD1 (5 bases). The V end lost 3 bases, the J end lost 5 bases, and 8 bases lay between the germline ends. The CDR3 has 13 amino acids. The V gene's germline CDR1 is MDHEN and CDR2 SYDVKM. CDR3 sequence: CASSFGGDQPQHF. CDR3 nucleotides: TGTGCCAGCAGTTTTGGGGGAGATCAGCCCCAGCATTTT.

CDR3 loop: CASSARGVGSSVPSEQFF. CDR3 coding DNA: TGTGCCAGCAGCGCCAGGGGCGTGGGTTCTAGCGTTCCAAGTGAGCAGTTCTTC. This rearrangement joins TRBV7-3 to TRBJ2-1; possibly TRBD1 or TRBD2 for D (6 bases each). V dropped 5 bases and J dropped 9 bases, with 29 bases sitting between them. The CDR3 runs 18 residues. Germline V gene lookup returns CDR1 SGHTA and CDR2 FQGTGA.

This clonotype was counted a few times. The CDR3 loop is CASSLREESPLHF. The CDR3 bases are TGTGCCAGCAGCTTAAGGGAGGAGTCACCCCTCCACTTT. The chain combines TRBV14 with TRBJ1-6, with D unclear. CDR3 length equals 13 residues. The V and J ends lost 5 bases and 10 bases respectively, with 12 bases between them. Germline CDR1 and CDR2: SGHDN and FVKESK.

The gene calls are TRBV25-1 and TRBJ1-5; D perhaps matches TRBD1 (6 bases). The V end lost 0 bases, the J end lost 5 bases, and 20 bases lay between the germline ends. CDR1 MGHDK and CDR2 SYGVNS come from the germline V gene. CDR3 size: 18 residues. CDR3 sequence (DNA): TGTGCCAGCAGTGAATATAGGGGCGTGGGGGGCTCTTATCAGCCCCAGCATTTT. Protein sequence: CASSEYRGVGGSYQPQHF.

In this sample, this clonotype turned up many times. The chain recombines TRBV12-3 or TRBV12-4 with TRBJ2-5; 13 positions agree with TRBD2. This CDR3 is 16 amino acids long. V lost 1 base, J lost 5 bases, and 4 bases stayed unmatched. The CDR3 bases are TGTGCCAGCAGTTTAGTGGCGACTAGCGGGGGGGAGACCCAGTACTTC. Translating it yields CASSLVATSGGETQYF.

The chain has TRBV20-1 and TRBJ2-7; TRBD1 agrees at 11 bases. This CDR3 has 15 residues. V shed 3 bases, J shed 2 bases, and the junction held 6 bases outside the gene matches. The germline V gene has CDR1 DFQATT and CDR2 SNEGSKA (reference sequence). CDR3 nucleotides: TGCAGTGCTAGCCAAGGGGGACAGGGGGCCTACGAGCAGTACTTC. This encodes CSASQGGQGAYEQYF.

This clonotype was recorded at least ten times. This chain links TRBV6-6 with TRBJ2-3; 10 bases are a match to TRBD2. V trimming: 5 bases; J trimming: 11 bases; junction bases outside the gene matches: 7. Germline lookup yields CDR1 MNHNY and CDR2 SVGAGI (reference sequence). The CDR3 contains 13 residues. CDR3 bases: TGTGCCAGCAGTACTAGCGGGGCCTGGAGGCAGTATTTT. The encoded protein is CASSTSGAWRQYF.

This clonotype showed up many times. This sequence joins TRBV29-1 and TRBJ2-7; TRBD2 matches 10 bases. Germline loops: CDR1 SQVTM, CDR2 ANQGSEA. Germline trimming cut 2 bases from V and 7 bases from J; bases unmatched to any gene: 5. This CDR3 contains 13 residues. The CDR3: CSVESSGSREQYF. In DNA form, the CDR3 reads TGCAGCGTTGAATCTAGCGGGAGTCGTGAGCAGTACTTC.

There are a few counts of this clonotype. The chain uses TRBV20-1 and TRBJ1-5; no reliable D call. Germline lookup yields CDR1 DFQATT and CDR2 SNEGSKA (reference sequence). The CDR3 is 15 amino acids. V shed 3 bases and J shed 2 bases, with 14 bases lying between them. The chain's CDR3 is CSASPSSGGNQPQHF. DNA for the CDR3: TGCAGTGCTAGCCCTTCCAGCGGGGGCAATCAGCCCCAGCATTTT.

This clonotype was counted many times. V usage is TRBV7-8 and J usage is TRBJ1-2; TRBD1 is a possible D gene (5 bases). Germline V gene sequence: CDR1 SGHVS, CDR2 FQNEAQ. V shed 5 bases and J shed 2 bases, with 9 bases lying between them. The length of the CDR3 is 13 residues. This CDR3 reads CASSRGVNYGYTF. CDR3 sequence (DNA): TGTGCCAGCAGCCGAGGGGTCAACTATGGCTACACCTTC.

This clonotype was seen ten or more times. The chain is built from TRBV21-1 and TRBJ2-7; the table assigns TRBD1, which was not confirmed against the DNA. TRBV21-1 is a recognized pseudogene. There are 17 residues in the CDR3. The CDR3 coding sequence is TGTGCCAGCAGCCCCCGTTGGGAGACAGGGGGCAACTACGAGCAGTACTTC. Amino acids: CASSPRWETGGNYEQYF.

The chain carries TRBV12-3 or TRBV12-4 and TRBJ2-1; D unresolved. This CDR3 spans 13 amino acids. The germline V and J ends were trimmed by 7 bases and 10 bases, with 17 bases remaining between them. The DNA of the CDR3 is TGTGCCAGCACCGCAAGTCCCGATAGGGAGCAGTTCTTC. Its translation: CASTASPDREQFF.

This clonotype came up many times. V usage is TRBV7-9 and J usage is TRBJ2-2, with TRBD1 matching over 7 bases. There are 14 residues in the CDR3. Germline loops: CDR1 SEHNR, CDR2 FQNEAQ (reference sequence). With 4 bases clipped from V and 9 bases from J, the junction kept 8 bases outside the gene matches. CDR3 sequence (DNA): TGTGCCAGCAGCTCGGACAGGTCCGGGCGGGAGCTGTTTTTT. Amino acids: CASSSDRSGRELFF. The variable domain in full, with the rest retrieved from reference TRBV7-9 and TRBJ2-2, is DTGVSQNPRHKITKRGQNVTFRCDPISEHNRLYWYRQTLGQGPEFLTYFQNEAQLEKSRLLSDRFSAERPKGSFSTLEIQRTEQGDSAMYLCASSSDRSGRELFFGEGSRLTVL.

This chain joins TRBV24-1 and TRBJ2-5; D is unresolved. The CDR3 sequence is 13 residues long. Germline-derived CDR1 and CDR2 are KGHDR and SFDVKD. Between the trimmed V and J ends, which lost 5 bases and 4 bases, there was a span of 10 bases. As DNA, the CDR3 is TGTGCCACCAGTGTTCCAGGCGCAGAGACCCAGTACTTC. It translates to CATSVPGAETQYF.

The sample holds a few counts of this clonotype. This chain connects TRBV6-2 or TRBV6-3 to TRBJ2-3; 7 bases are a match to TRBD1. Trimming cost V 7 bases and J 2 bases; bases outside gene matches: 9. The germline V gene has CDR1 MNHEY and CDR2 SVGEGT. The CDR3 spans 15 residues. CDR3 residues: CASKGTVVFTDTQYF. In DNA form, the CDR3 reads TGTGCCAGCAAGGGGACAGTAGTCTTCACAGATACGCAGTATTTT.

The rearrangement links TRBV6-1 to TRBJ1-2; D unresolved. The germline V gene encodes CDR1 MNHNS and CDR2 SASEGT. This CDR3 has 18 amino acids. Trimming removed 0 bases at V and 0 bases at J, with 17 bases between. The CDR3 reads CASSEAEEAANSNYGYTF. The CDR3 DNA is TGTGCCAGCAGTGAAGCTGAGGAGGCAGCCAACTCTAACTATGGCTACACCTTC.

This clonotype turned up a few times. One junction end does not reproduce the germline sequence, and a read error may be involved. The J gene is TRBJ2-3, the V gene TRBV7-9; either TRBD1 or TRBD2 may supply D (5 bases each). The length of the CDR3 is 13 residues. Germline V gene sequence: CDR1 SEHNR, CDR2 FQNEAQ (reference sequence). CDR3 loop: CVSSAGTTDTQYF. The CDR3 DNA follows: TGTGTCAGCAGCGCCGGGACCACAGATACGCAGTATTTT. Based on the CDR3 plus reference TRBV7-9 and TRBJ2-3, the full variable domain is DTGVSQNPRHKITKRGQNVTFRCDPISEHNRLYWYRQTLGQGPEFLTYFQNEAQLEKSRLLSDRFSAERPKGSFSTLEIQRTEQGDSAMYLCVSSAGTTDTQYFGPGTRLTVL.

A note on this clonotype: This could be a read error, since a much larger clone is one nucleotide away. This rearrangement joins TRBV10-3 to TRBJ2-3; TRBD2 matches 9 bases. Germline V gene data show CDR1 as ENHRY and CDR2 as SYGVKD. The CDR3 consists of 17 residues. The CDR3 protein is CTISESRAGGVTDTQYF. The DNA for the CDR3 is TGTACCATCAGTGAGTCGCGTGCGGGAGGGGTAACAGATACGCAGTATTTT.